This T cell receptor beta chain was found in a study of T cells expressing NK-cell markers. Points from the study as a whole: The leading position in the CD3+CD56-NKG2C+ fraction of a few donors also went to these clonotypes.

A note on this clonotype: Its specificity is unknown.

Making the TCR beta cDNA relied on 5'RACE template switching with UMIs. TCRdb re-called the 5' RACE reads and gives one entry per CDR3 protein, without DNA. The sample includes about 400,000 distinct CDR3 sequences. Germline V CDR1 and CDR2: SGHTA, FQGNSA. This CDR3 has 15 amino acids. The source material was blood T cells: a sorted CD56 or NKG2C T cell subset, CD4+ or CD8+ T cells, or bulk PBMC T cells (not recorded which). This chain connects TRBV7-2 to TRBJ2-5. The sequence was collected from a woman aged 45-65 years in good health. CDR3 sequence reads: CASSRRRASRETQYF.